Listed here are 16 T cell receptor beta chains from one sample, sequenced in a study of blood T cells in healthy people across ages. A second about 6 to 12 cycle PCR used barcoded and J-beta primers. TCRdb independently ran MiXCR on the 5' RACE reads; one entry per CDR3 protein. Of about 600,000 distinct CDR3 sequences in the sample, around 48% were seen once. Specimen: blood. Source of these receptors: a man at least 80 years old in good health.

This clonotype has only a few counts. The chain carries TRBV28 and TRBJ1-6, with 8 bases aligning to TRBD1. The CDR3 runs 15 residues. The germline gives CDR1 MDHEN, CDR2 SYDVKM. V gave up 6 bases and J gave up 7 bases; unmatched junction bases: 8. CDR3 sequence reads: CASRGQGAENSPLHF. CDR3 sequence (DNA): TGTGCCAGCAGAGGGCAGGGGGCGGAAAATTCACCCCTCCACTTT.

There are a few counts of this clonotype. This rearrangement joins TRBV7-2 to TRBJ2-7; no firm D call. V shed 2 bases and J shed 1 base, with 9 bases lying between them. The CDR3 totals 14 residues. CDR1 is SGHTA, CDR2 FQGNSA, per germline. CDR3 DNA: TGTGCCAGCAGCTTAAGCAGGCCATCCTACGAGCAGTACTTC. Amino acids: CASSLSRPSYEQYF.

The chain employs TRBV7-2 and TRBJ2-5, with TRBD2 identical over 10 bases. The end of the DNA is better explained by TRBJ2-7, so the J call may be wrong. The V gene's germline CDR1 is SGHTA and CDR2 FQGNSA. The CDR3 sequence is 16 residues long. The CDR3 region is CASSFQATSGPYEQYF. In DNA form, the CDR3 reads TGTGCCAGCAGCTTTCAAGCGACTAGCGGGCCTTACGAGCAGTACTTC.

This clonotype came up a few times. This chain uses TRBV7-9 with TRBJ1-5; 9 nucleotides align to TRBD1. Looked up from germline, CDR1 is SEHNR and CDR2 is FQNEAQ (reference sequence). The CDR3 contains 14 residues. With 5 bases clipped from V and 3 bases from J, the junction kept 2 bases outside the gene matches. In DNA form, the CDR3 reads TGTGCCAGCAGCCCACAGGGGGCCAATCAGCCCCAGCATTTT. This gives the protein CASSPQGANQPQHF. Together with reference TRBV7-9 and TRBJ1-5, the CDR3 gives the full variable domain: DTGVSQNPRHKITKRGQNVTFRCDPISEHNRLYWYRQTLGQGPEFLTYFQNEAQLEKSRLLSDRFSAERPKGSFSTLEIQRTEQGDSAMYLCASSPQGANQPQHFGDGTRLSIL.

This chain joins TRBV5-5 and TRBJ2-2, with D tentatively TRBD1 (6 bases). Per germline, CDR1 SGHKS and CDR2 YYEKEE (reference sequence). V gave up 5 bases and J gave up 3 bases, with 11 bases separating them. CDR3 length equals 14 residues. The CDR3 DNA reads TGTGCCAGCAGTTGGGGGCCAGACACCGGGGAGCTGTTTTTT. Its protein product is CASSWGPDTGELFF.

This clonotype was found a few times. The V call is TRBV7-9, the J call TRBJ2-3; D may be TRBD2 (6 bases). The CDR3 spans 17 residues. Germline CDR1 is SEHNR and CDR2 is FQNEAQ (reference sequence). The V end was cut by 7 bases, the J end by 4 bases, with 24 bases between. CDR3 nucleotide sequence: TGTGCCAGCAAGAACCGGGACTGGGGTATGGACGCAGATACGCAGTATTTT. The encoded protein is CASKNRDWGMDADTQYF.

This chain uses TRBV18 with TRBJ1-5; weak D call: TRBD1 (5 bases). V lost 5 bases and J lost 0, with 11 bases in between. This CDR3 has 15 residues. Looked up from germline, CDR1 is KGHSH and CDR2 is LQKENI. The CDR3 here is CASSDRYISNQPQHF. DNA of the CDR3: TGTGCCAGCTCAGACAGATACATTAGCAATCAGCCCCAGCATTTT. Supplemented by reference TRBV18 and TRBJ1-5, the full variable domain reads NAGVMQNPRHLVRRRGQEARLRCSPMKGHSHVYWYRQLPEEGLKFMVYLQKENIIDESGMPKERFSAEFPKEGPSILRIQQVVRGDSAAYFCASSDRYISNQPQHFGDGTRLSIL.

J is TRBJ2-5 and V is TRBV6-1; 10 bases match TRBD2. Per germline, CDR1 MNHNS and CDR2 SASEGT. The CDR3 runs 15 residues. V was clipped by 9 bases and J by 1 base; unmatched bases: 8. The CDR3 DNA follows: TGTGCCAGTGAAAGGACTAGCGGCCTCCAAGAGACCCAGTACTTC. This codes for CASERTSGLQETQYF.

The rearrangement links TRBV12-3 or TRBV12-4 to TRBJ1-5, with D possibly matching TRBD1 (5 bases). V was pared by 5 bases and J by 6 bases, with 11 bases between. The CDR3 sequence is 13 residues long. CDR3 residues: CASSTQTAQPQHF. Written as DNA, the CDR3 is TGTGCCAGCAGTACCCAGACAGCTCAGCCCCAGCATTTT.

V and J are TRBV7-2 and TRBJ2-2; no clear D gene. This CDR3 has 14 amino acids. The germline V gene has CDR1 SGHTA and CDR2 FQGNSA. Trimming took off 6 bases at V and 5 bases at J, with 13 bases between the two ends. CDR3 in DNA: TGTGCCAGCAGGACCGACCGAGAGACCGGGGAGCTGTTTTTT. This encodes CASRTDRETGELFF.

This clonotype was observed many times. The V call is TRBV10-3, the J call TRBJ2-1; D remains ambiguous. V lost 3 bases and J 7 bases, leaving 10 bases between the germline ends. This CDR3 contains 13 residues. CDR1 and CDR2 from the germline V gene are ENHRY and SYGVKD. The CDR3 loop is CAISDHDENEQFF. The CDR3 DNA reads as TGTGCCATCAGTGATCACGACGAAAATGAGCAGTTCTTC.

The gene calls are TRBV20-1 and TRBJ1-3; the D is unclear. Germline lookup yields CDR1 DFQATT and CDR2 SNEGSKA (reference sequence). V was trimmed by 3 bases and J by 0 bases, leaving 9 bases between them. The CDR3 consists of 14 residues. As DNA, the CDR3 is TGCAGTGCTAGCAACATAAACTCTGGAAACACCATATATTTT. It translates to CSASNINSGNTIYF.

This clonotype came up many times. This chain uses TRBV27 with TRBJ1-2; TRBD1 aligns across 9 bases. V dropped 5 bases and J dropped 0; count of bases not matched to a gene: 4. The CDR3 is made up of 15 amino acids. Germline lookup yields CDR1 MNHEY and CDR2 SMNVEV (reference sequence). Here the CDR3 reads CASSRRDRANYGYTF. The CDR3 bases are TGTGCCAGCAGTCGCCGGGACAGGGCTAACTATGGCTACACCTTC.

In nucleotides, the CDR3 is TGTGCCAGCAGTTTTGTGCGGGCCGGCGGGGAGCTGTTTTTT. Protein product: CASSFVRAGGELFF. This chain joins TRBV27 and TRBJ2-2, with D perhaps TRBD2 (5 bases). V was shortened by 3 bases and J by 7 bases, with 12 bases between the two germline ends. This CDR3 region has 14 residues. The germline V gene has CDR1 MNHEY and CDR2 SMNVEV (reference sequence).

The rearrangement joins TRBV7-2 to TRBJ2-7; TRBD2 agrees at 9 bases. The germline V gene has CDR1 SGHTA and CDR2 FQGNSA. This CDR3 has 15 amino acids. J lost 5 bases, V lost 5 bases, and 10 bases had no gene match. The CDR3 loop is CASSNPGLAANEQYF. The CDR3 DNA is TGTGCCAGCAGCAACCCGGGACTAGCTGCCAACGAGCAGTACTTC.

This clonotype was counted a few times. The chain carries TRBV20-1 and TRBJ1-4; TRBD1 aligns across 7 bases. This CDR3 has 15 amino acids. J was trimmed by 2 bases and V by 2 bases; bases with no gene match: 5. Germline CDR1 reads DFQATT; CDR2 reads SNEGSKA (reference sequence). For the CDR3, the DNA is TGCAGTGCTAGACAGGGGGGAGGGACTAATGAAAAACTGTTTTTT. Protein sequence: CSARQGGGTNEKLFF.